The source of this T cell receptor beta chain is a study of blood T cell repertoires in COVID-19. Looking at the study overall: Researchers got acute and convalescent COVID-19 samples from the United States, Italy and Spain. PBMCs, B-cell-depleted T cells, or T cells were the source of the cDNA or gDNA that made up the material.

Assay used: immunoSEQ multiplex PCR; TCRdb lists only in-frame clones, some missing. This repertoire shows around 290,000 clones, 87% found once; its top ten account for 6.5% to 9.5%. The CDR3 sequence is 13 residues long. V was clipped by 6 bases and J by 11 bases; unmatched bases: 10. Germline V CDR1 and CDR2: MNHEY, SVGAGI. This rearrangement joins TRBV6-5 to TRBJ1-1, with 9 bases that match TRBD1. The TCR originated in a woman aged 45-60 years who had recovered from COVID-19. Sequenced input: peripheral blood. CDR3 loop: CASRKTGQGVAFF. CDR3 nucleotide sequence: TGTGCCAGCAGGAAAACGGGACAGGGTGTCGCTTTCTTT.